Presented here are 31 T cell receptor beta chains from one specimen sequenced in a study of shared clonotypes between healthy human individuals (dated by TCRdb to 2020 to 2022). The library came from the immunoSEQ multiplex PCR assay. TCRdb stores this immuneACCESS table with in-frame sequences only. Part of the clones is absent; in the studies checked, under half of the shortfall reflects unresolved V genes, and no reason is known for the rest. For this sample the table gives about 1.1 million clones, of which 60% to 80% were detected only once. 0.85% to 1% of the sample rests with the top ten. Material: memory CD4+ T cells from PBMCs. According to the study, the label for this sample's cell subset or site signals: CD45RA-negative fraction. The receptor set was obtained from a man aged 18 to 35 in good health. Some clones in this sample may be carry-over from other donors' samples.

This rearrangement joins TRBV6-1 to TRBJ2-2, with unresolved D. Trimming removed 4 bases from V and 3 bases from J, with 18 bases in between. In germline, CDR1 is MNHNS, CDR2 SASEGT. This CDR3 region has 17 residues. CDR3 loop: CASSGGRPGRYTGELFF. In DNA form, the CDR3 reads TGTGCCAGCAGTGGAGGACGGCCCGGTCGGTACACCGGGGAGCTGTTTTTT.

V gene TRBV2 combines with J gene TRBJ1-5; 8 bases map to TRBD1. The germline V gene has CDR1 SNHLY and CDR2 FYNNEI. V was clipped by 7 bases and J by 5 bases; unmatched bases: 10. The CDR3 sequence is 15 residues long. The CDR3: CASTLMTGVDQPQHF. The CDR3 nucleotides are TGTGCCAGCACCCTCATGACAGGGGTCGATCAGCCCCAGCATTTT.

The chain carries TRBV5-1 and TRBJ2-2; D is uncertain. The V end was cut by 1 base, the J end by 4 bases, with 8 bases between. The CDR3 covers 14 residues. Germline values: CDR1 SGHRS, CDR2 YFSETQ. The CDR3 loop is CASSLMIGTGELFF. The CDR3 DNA reads as TGCGCCAGCAGCTTGATGATCGGCACCGGGGAGCTGTTTTTT.

About this clone: Other DNA sequences of this sample code for an identical CDR3. The CDR3 DNA reads as TGTGCCAGCAGCCAAGCCGACAGTTCCTACGAGCAGTACTTC. Translating it yields CASSQADSSYEQYF. V is TRBV4-2 and J is TRBJ2-7, with D tentatively TRBD1 (5 bases). In germline, CDR1 is LGHNA, CDR2 YNFKEQ. This CDR3 contains 14 residues. V was cut by 1 base and J by 1 base, with 8 bases left in between.

J is TRBJ1-2 and V is TRBV4-3; possible D gene TRBD1, 5 bases. This CDR3 has 16 residues. Germline CDR1 is LGHNA and CDR2 is YSLEER. Trimming removed 0 bases at V and 2 bases at J, with 13 bases between. CDR3 DNA sequence: TGCGCCAGCAGCCAAGATTTACAGGCCACCAACTATGGCTACACCTTC. Translating it yields CASSQDLQATNYGYTF.

This clone appeared a few times. The V call is TRBV6-1, the J call TRBJ1-4; a weak D match, TRBD1 (6 bases). Trimming cost V 6 bases and J 5 bases, with 10 bases left between them. The CDR3 spans 13 residues. Germline-derived CDR1 and CDR2 are MNHNS and SASEGT. The CDR3 reads CASREGGNEKLFF. In DNA, the CDR3 is TGTGCCAGCAGGGAGGGGGGAAATGAAAAACTGTTTTTT.

The chain uses TRBV19 and TRBJ2-1; TRBD1 matches at 9 bases. The CDR3 length is 14 residues. Trimming removed 5 bases from V and 6 bases from J; junction bases left unmatched: 5. The germline V gene encodes CDR1 LNHDA and CDR2 SQIVND (reference sequence). For the CDR3, the DNA is TGTGCCAGTAGTCCCGGGACAGGGTTCAATGAGCAGTTCTTC. Translation gives CASSPGTGFNEQFF.

This clone has a single count. The V and J genes are TRBV7-9 and TRBJ1-1, with D possibly TRBD1 on 5 matching bases. This CDR3 is built from 14 residues. The germline CDR1 and CDR2 sequences are SEHNR and FQNEAQ (reference sequence). Between the trimmed V and J ends, which lost 1 base and 4 bases, there was a span of 10 bases. This CDR3 is CASSLVPQGTEAFF. CDR3 nucleotide sequence: TGTGCCAGCAGCTTAGTTCCGCAGGGCACTGAAGCTTTCTTT. Drawing the rest from reference TRBV7-9 and TRBJ1-1, the complete variable domain is DTGVSQNPRHKITKRGQNVTFRCDPISEHNRLYWYRQTLGQGPEFLTYFQNEAQLEKSRLLSDRFSAERPKGSFSTLEIQRTEQGDSAMYLCASSLVPQGTEAFFGQGTRLTVV.

The chain couples TRBV5-6 to TRBJ2-7; no definite D call. There are 13 residues in the CDR3. The V end was cut by 4 bases, the J end by 2 bases, with 10 bases between. The germline V gene has CDR1 SGHDT and CDR2 YYEEEE. The CDR3 DNA is TGTGCCAGCAGCATCAAAAGGGCCTACGAGCAGTACTTC. Its translation is CASSIKRAYEQYF.

This sequence joins TRBV7-8 and TRBJ1-2; TRBD1 might be the D (6 bases). The CDR3 runs 15 residues. The germline V gene has CDR1 SGHVS and CDR2 FQNEAQ. V lost 2 bases to trimming and J lost 5 bases, with 15 bases between them. This CDR3 is CASSLSIQGPYGYTF. CDR3 in DNA: TGTGCCAGCAGCTTATCTATACAGGGACCTTATGGCTACACCTTC.

The rearrangement joins TRBV7-9 to TRBJ2-3; 11 bases line up with TRBD1. Per germline, CDR1 SEHNR and CDR2 FQNEAQ (reference sequence). The V gene end was trimmed by 11 bases and the J gene end by 6 bases; junction bases not matched to a gene: 10. The CDR3 spans 14 residues. In nucleotides, the CDR3 is TGTGCCGGATCTCCGGGACAGGGGGGGGATACGCAGTATTTT. This sequence encodes CAGSPGQGGDTQYF.

The chain has TRBV19 and TRBJ2-3; 9 positions agree with TRBD1. This CDR3 has 14 residues. J lost 2 bases, V lost 7 bases, and 4 bases had no gene match. Germline assignment: CDR1 LNHDA and CDR2 SQIVND (reference sequence). DNA for the CDR3: TGTGCCAGTATGAGGACAGGGGTCACAGATACGCAGTATTTT. Its translation: CASMRTGVTDTQYF.

The chain couples TRBV15 to TRBJ2-7, with TRBD1 matching over 11 bases. Germline values: CDR1 LNHNV, CDR2 YYDKDF (reference sequence). With V trimmed by 6 bases and J by 7 bases, 8 bases remained unmatched. The CDR3 loop spans 14 amino acids. CDR3 residues: CATSRDRGSWEQYF. DNA of the CDR3: TGTGCCACCAGTCGGGACAGGGGGTCGTGGGAGCAGTACTTC.

Comment on this clone: A read error may produce the germline difference seen at one junction end. V and J are TRBV6-5 and TRBJ1-4; no clear D. Germline V gives CDR1 MNHEY, CDR2 SVGAGI. The CDR3 is 14 residues long. CDR3 sequence (DNA): TGTTCCAGCAGTTCCCGGGAGGCCCCCGGAGAACTGTTTTTT. It is translated as CSSSSREAPGELFF.

This rearrangement joins TRBV18 to TRBJ2-3, with 8 nucleotides matching TRBD1. CDR3 length: 16 residues. Germline trimming cut 4 bases from V and 2 bases from J; bases unmatched to any gene: 8. The germline CDR1 and CDR2 sequences are KGHSH and LQKENI. For the CDR3, the DNA is TGTGCCAGCTCACAGTCCCGGACAGGGAACACAGATACGCAGTATTTT. Translating it yields CASSQSRTGNTDTQYF.

The chain uses TRBV6-5 and TRBJ1-2, with 7 bases identical to TRBD1. CDR1 is MNHEY, CDR2 SVGAGI, per germline. J gave up 8 bases and V 2 bases, and 8 bases lay outside the gene matches. The CDR3 spans 14 residues. The CDR3 DNA is TGTGCCAGCAGTTACGACAGGGTAGCCTGGGGCTACACCTTC. Its protein is CASSYDRVAWGYTF.

The count of this clone is one. The chain is built from TRBV6-6 and TRBJ1-3; TRBD1 might be the D (5 bases). CDR1 is MNHNY and CDR2 is SVGAGI in the germline V gene (reference sequence). V lost 2 bases and J lost 7, with 12 bases in between. The CDR3 runs to 14 residues. DNA of the CDR3: TGTGCCAGCAGTTACCGGGACCTAGGGAACACCATATATTTT. Its translation: CASSYRDLGNTIYF.

The rearrangement uses TRBV21-1 and TRBJ1-2; the table's TRBD1 call for D was not verified on the DNA. TRBV21-1 is described as a pseudogene. The CDR3 has 9 residues. CDR3 in DNA: TGTGCCAGGACAGGGGCCTACACCTTC. Protein: CARTGAYTF.

The rearrangement links TRBV27 to TRBJ2-1; TRBD2 agrees at 8 bases. Trimming took 4 bases from V and 4 from J; bases not matched to a gene: 6. The CDR3 is 15 residues long. Germline values: CDR1 MNHEY, CDR2 SMNVEV (reference sequence). The CDR3 DNA reads TGTGCCAGCAGTTCGGGTAGCGGGGTATACAATGAGCAGTTCTTC. This codes for CASSSGSGVYNEQFF.

This clone was seen a single time. This chain connects TRBV7-8 to TRBJ1-4; a weak D match, TRBD1 (5 bases). Trimming cost V 1 base and J 4 bases, with 10 bases left between them. The CDR3 is 15 amino acids. Germline CDR1 is SGHVS and CDR2 is FQNEAQ. The CDR3 protein is CASSLDHGGNEKLFF. In nucleotides, the CDR3 is TGTGCCAGCAGCTTAGATCACGGGGGTAATGAAAAACTGTTTTTT.

This clone has just one count. The chain links TRBV28 to TRBJ2-3, with D unresolved. The CDR3 loop spans 18 amino acids. Trimming took 6 bases from V and 5 from J, leaving 27 bases between them. Germline assignment: CDR1 MDHEN and CDR2 SYDVKM. DNA for the CDR3: TGTGCCAGCAGAACCAGGAAATCGGGCAGCCCAATAGAAGATACGCAGTATTTT. Translation: CASRTRKSGSPIEDTQYF.

On this clone itself: This may be a read error, as it is one base from a much larger clone. This rearrangement joins TRBV30 to TRBJ2-7, with 10 bases fitting TRBD1. The CDR3 has 13 amino acids. V was clipped by 7 bases and J by 6 bases; unmatched bases: 9. Germline CDR1 reads GTSNPN; CDR2 reads SVGIG (reference sequence). The CDR3 region has the DNA TGTGCCTATGACAGGGGGCGACTTGGCGAGCAGTACTTC. It yields the protein CAYDRGRLGEQYF.

The chain links TRBV28 to TRBJ2-7, with 13 bases aligning to TRBD2. This CDR3 has 18 amino acids. Looked up from germline, CDR1 is MDHEN and CDR2 is SYDVKM. Trimming at V came to 5 bases and at J to 7 bases, leaving 17 bases not matched to a gene. DNA of the CDR3: TGTGCCAGCAGTGGACTAGCGGGAGCGTCGGGTTCAGTAGGGGAGCAGTACTTC. Translation gives CASSGLAGASGSVGEQYF.

The chain joins TRBV28 to TRBJ1-2; the D gene is possibly TRBD1 (5 bases). Trimming took off 5 bases at V and 4 bases at J, with 17 bases between the two ends. Germline values: CDR1 MDHEN, CDR2 SYDVKM. The CDR3 length is 15 residues. CDR3 sequence reads: CASSPPLQVGYGYTF. The DNA of the CDR3 is TGTGCCAGCAGTCCCCCCCTACAGGTCGGCTATGGCTACACCTTC.

The chain links TRBV28 to TRBJ1-3, with D hard to call. Trimming took off 5 bases at V and 5 bases at J, with 7 bases between the two ends. This CDR3 spans 12 amino acids. Germline CDR1 is MDHEN and CDR2 is SYDVKM. The CDR3 DNA reads TGTGCCAGCAGTACCAGTCGAAACACCATATATTTT. This sequence encodes CASSTSRNTIYF.

CDR3 in amino acids: CASSFGGTGSSNEKLFF. CDR3 nucleotide sequence: TGTGCCAGCAGCTTTGGGGGGACAGGGTCCTCTAATGAAAAACTGTTTTTT. The chain carries TRBV9 and TRBJ1-4; 9 positions agree with TRBD1. The germline CDR1 and CDR2 sequences are SGDLS and YYNGEE. The CDR3 spans 17 residues. J gave up 3 bases and V 4 bases, and 10 bases lay outside the gene matches.

The J gene is TRBJ2-7, the V gene TRBV7-2; TRBD1 or TRBD2 may be the D gene (5 bases each). The V end lost 2 bases, the J end lost 0 bases, and 14 bases lay between the germline ends. The CDR3 sequence is 16 residues long. The germline CDR1 and CDR2 sequences are SGHTA and FQGNSA. In nucleotides, the CDR3 is TGTGCCAGCAGCTTATTAATGGGGGACGGCTCCTACGAGCAGTACTTC. Its protein is CASSLLMGDGSYEQYF. Complete variable domain (other parts from reference TRBV7-2 and TRBJ2-7): GAGVSQSPSNKVTEKGKDVELRCDPISGHTALYWYRQSLGQGLEFLIYFQGNSAPDKSGLPSDRFSAERTGGSVSTLTIQRTQQEDSAVYLCASSLLMGDGSYEQYFGPGTRLTVT.

The chain recombines TRBV27 with TRBJ2-7, with 13 bases matching TRBD2. Germline V gene lookup returns CDR1 MNHEY and CDR2 SMNVEV (reference sequence). CDR3 length: 15 amino acids. V lost 4 bases, J lost 2 bases, and 2 bases stayed unmatched. The CDR3 nucleotides read TGTGCCAGCAGTTCCGGACTAGCGGGAGCCTACGAGCAGTACTTC. Its protein product is CASSSGLAGAYEQYF.

The chain has TRBV6-4 and TRBJ1-2; weak D call: TRBD1 (6 bases). The V end was cut by 6 bases, the J end by 7 bases, with 18 bases between. Germline V gives CDR1 MRHNA, CDR2 SNTAGT. The length of the CDR3 is 14 residues. The CDR3 sequence is CASSPGHRSFGYTF. The DNA for the CDR3 is TGTGCCAGCAGCCCGGGACATCGCTCTTTTGGCTACACCTTC.

This clone was seen a few times. Different DNA sequences within this sample yield the same CDR3. CDR3 sequence (DNA): TGCAGCGTTGACGGATTAGCCAAAAACATTCAGTACTTC. Its translation is CSVDGLAKNIQYF. The J gene is TRBJ2-4, the V gene TRBV29-1; no clear D. From germline, CDR1 is SQVTM and CDR2 ANQGSEA. This CDR3 is 13 amino acids long. Trimming pared 3 bases from V and 0 bases from J, leaving 6 bases between.

This clone has a single count. V gene TRBV6-1 combines with J gene TRBJ2-1; TRBD2 is a possible D gene (5 bases). The CDR3 length is 14 residues. The germline V gene encodes CDR1 MNHNS and CDR2 SASEGT. V lost 7 bases and J 6 bases, leaving 16 bases between the germline ends. This CDR3 reads CASMPTGSRNEQFF. As DNA, the CDR3 is TGTGCCAGCATGCCAACGGGGAGTCGCAATGAGCAGTTCTTC.